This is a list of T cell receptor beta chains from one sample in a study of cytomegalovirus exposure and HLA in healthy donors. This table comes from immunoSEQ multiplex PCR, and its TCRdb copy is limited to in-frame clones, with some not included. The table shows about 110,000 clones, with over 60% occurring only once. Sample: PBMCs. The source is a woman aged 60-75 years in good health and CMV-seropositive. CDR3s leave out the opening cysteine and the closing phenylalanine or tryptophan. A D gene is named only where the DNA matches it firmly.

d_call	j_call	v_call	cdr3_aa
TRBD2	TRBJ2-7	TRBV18	ASSPSNSGTYEQY
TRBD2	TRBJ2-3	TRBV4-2	ASSQSPTSGDTQY
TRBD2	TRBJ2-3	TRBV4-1	ASSQRLAGGMDTQY
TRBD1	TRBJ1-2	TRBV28	ASSSGGQGRGYGYT
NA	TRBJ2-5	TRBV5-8	ASSLGRYQETQY
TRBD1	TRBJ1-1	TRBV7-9	ASSLAGTGEAF
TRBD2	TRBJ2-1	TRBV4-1	ASSHRTGGRAPYNEQF
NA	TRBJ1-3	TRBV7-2	ASSMTGTKNSGNTIY
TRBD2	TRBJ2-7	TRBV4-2	ASSQVAGDASYEQY
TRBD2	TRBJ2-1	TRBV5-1	ASSLDLAGAYNEQF
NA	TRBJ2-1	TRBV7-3	ASSSDSKRYNEQF
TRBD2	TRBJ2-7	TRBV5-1	ASRTAGSSYEQY
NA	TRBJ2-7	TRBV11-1	ASSLSRRTYEQY
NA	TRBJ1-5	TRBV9	ASSAGMSNQPQH
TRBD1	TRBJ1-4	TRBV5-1	ASSLASGGDWGEKLF
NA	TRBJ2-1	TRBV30	AWAPGFWGHPKVYNEQF
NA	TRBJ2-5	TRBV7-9	ASSLDGGQGTQY
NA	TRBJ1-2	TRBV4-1	ASSRAGLYGYT
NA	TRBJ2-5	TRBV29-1	SVQMGRGETQY
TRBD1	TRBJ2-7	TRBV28	ASSGTGARQAY
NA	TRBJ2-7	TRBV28	ASSLYGRTYEQY
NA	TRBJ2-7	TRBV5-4	ASSLGGQAAAPYEQY
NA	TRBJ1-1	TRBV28	ASSPDRRNTEAF
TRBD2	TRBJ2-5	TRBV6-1	ASSAEAGVVTQY
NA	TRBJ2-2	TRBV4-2	ASSQLGAGSGGELF
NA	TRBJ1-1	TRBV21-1	ASSKDPTGWDTEAF
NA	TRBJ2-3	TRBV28	ASTLDYRTDTQY
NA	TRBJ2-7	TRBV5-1	ASSLAYEQY
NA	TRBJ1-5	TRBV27	ASSLGGSNQPQH
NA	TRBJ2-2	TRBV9	ASSVGGNTGELF
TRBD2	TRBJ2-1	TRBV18	ASSRLAGGLGEQF
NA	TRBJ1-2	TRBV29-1	SGWGQGTYGYT
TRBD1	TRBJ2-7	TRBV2	ASSEEEGTGGY
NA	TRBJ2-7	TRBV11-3	ASSLGGDANEQY
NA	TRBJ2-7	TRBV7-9	ASSPSRLAQSYEQY
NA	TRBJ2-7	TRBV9	ASSVAYGNEQY
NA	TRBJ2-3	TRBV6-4	ASSSGSTDTQY
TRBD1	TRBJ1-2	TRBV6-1	ASGTVLYGYT
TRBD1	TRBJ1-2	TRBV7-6	ASSLGAGGDYGYT
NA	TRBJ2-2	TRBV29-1	SVEDRTGELF
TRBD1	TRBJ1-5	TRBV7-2	ASSLTGGEGNQPQH
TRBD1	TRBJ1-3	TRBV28	ASSSPGGDGNTIY
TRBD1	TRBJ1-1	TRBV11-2	ASSLEQGLTEAF
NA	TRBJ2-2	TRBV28	ASSFYSSSGELF
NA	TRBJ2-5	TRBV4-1	ASSQEVSQDRPRAQY
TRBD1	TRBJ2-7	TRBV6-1	ASRPNTGGRFEQY
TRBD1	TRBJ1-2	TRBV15	ATSRGPGTGYGYT
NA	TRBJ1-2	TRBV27	ASSLGPQGGYGYT
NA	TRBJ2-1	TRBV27	ASSTSARSRYNEQF
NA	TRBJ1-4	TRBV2	ASSGQTNEKLF
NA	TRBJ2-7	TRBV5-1	ASSLGSTYEQY
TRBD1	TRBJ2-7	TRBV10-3	AISAGDSSYEQY
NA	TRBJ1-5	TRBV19	ASSIAGRGINNQPQH
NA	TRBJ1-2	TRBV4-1	ASSQSTGSTGYT